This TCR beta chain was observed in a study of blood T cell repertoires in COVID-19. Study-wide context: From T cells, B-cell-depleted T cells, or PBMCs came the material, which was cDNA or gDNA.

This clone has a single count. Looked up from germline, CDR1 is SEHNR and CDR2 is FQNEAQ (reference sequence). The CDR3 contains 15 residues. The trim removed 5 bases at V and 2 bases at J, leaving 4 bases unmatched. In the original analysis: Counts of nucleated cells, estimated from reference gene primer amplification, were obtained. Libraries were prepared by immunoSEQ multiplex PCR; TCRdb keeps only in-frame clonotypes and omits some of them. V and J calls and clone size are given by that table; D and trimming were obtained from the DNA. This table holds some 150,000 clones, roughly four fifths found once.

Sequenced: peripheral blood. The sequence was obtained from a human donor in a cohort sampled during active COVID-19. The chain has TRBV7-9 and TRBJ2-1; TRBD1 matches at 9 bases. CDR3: CASSGRDRAYNEQFF. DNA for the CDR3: TGTGCCAGCAGCGGCCGGGACAGGGCCTACAATGAGCAGTTCTTC.